This T cell receptor beta chain was identified in a study of blood T cells in healthy people across ages. This clonotype was seen a few times. Its antigen is unidentified. Study results and limitations: Naive CD4+ cell counts and diversity both ran higher in long-lived than in aged donors.

Healthy Russian Caucasian donors spanned ages 6 to 90 years. CDR1 is MNHEY and CDR2 is SVGEGT in the germline V gene. The CDR3 contains 14 residues. V shed 6 bases and J shed 4 bases, with 15 bases lying between them. A sample-barcoded 5' primer and a J-beta primer mix were used in a second PCR of about 6 to 12 cycles. Every cDNA was tagged by a template-switch adaptor with 12 random nucleotides. Each CDR3 protein gets one entry after TCRdb re-called the 5' RACE reads with MiXCR. The repertoire holds 700,000 to 950,000 distinct CDR3 sequences, with more than 40% as singletons. The chain links TRBV6-2 or TRBV6-3 to TRBJ1-2; a weak D match, TRBD1 (5 bases). The clonotype originates from a woman aged 55-69 years in good health. The sample comprised blood. The CDR3 region is CASSSGQGTYGYTF. The CDR3 coding sequence is TGTGCCAGCAGCTCCGGTCAGGGAACCTATGGCTACACCTTC.